Presented here are 2 T cell receptor beta chains from one specimen sequenced in a study of T cell responses to AZD1222 COVID-19 vaccine. Some clones are missing from TCRdb's copy, which holds only in-frame ones; the method was immunoSEQ multiplex PCR. The sample has about 150,000 clones, 88% seen once. Sequences were derived from peripheral blood, sampled 28 days after the second dose of the MenACWY control vaccine. Source of these receptors: an adult who received the MenACWY meningococcal vaccine as a control.

A single count supports this clone. The V call is TRBV7-9, the J call TRBJ1-6; 7 bases are shared with TRBD1. After removal of 5 bases from V and 0 bases from J, the junction contained 7 bases not matched to a gene. There are 17 residues in the CDR3. CDR1 is SEHNR and CDR2 is FQNEAQ in the germline V gene (reference sequence). CDR3 sequence reads: CASSPGTVDSYNSPLHF. In DNA form, the CDR3 reads TGTGCCAGCAGCCCAGGGACAGTAGACTCCTATAATTCACCCCTCCACTTT.

J is TRBJ2-1 and V is TRBV12-3 or TRBV12-4; D unclear. The CDR3 covers 13 residues. V gave up 1 base and J gave up 1 base, with 2 bases separating them. DNA of the CDR3: TGTGCCAGCAGTTTAGTATCCTACAATGAGCAGTTCTTC. This codes for CASSLVSYNEQFF.